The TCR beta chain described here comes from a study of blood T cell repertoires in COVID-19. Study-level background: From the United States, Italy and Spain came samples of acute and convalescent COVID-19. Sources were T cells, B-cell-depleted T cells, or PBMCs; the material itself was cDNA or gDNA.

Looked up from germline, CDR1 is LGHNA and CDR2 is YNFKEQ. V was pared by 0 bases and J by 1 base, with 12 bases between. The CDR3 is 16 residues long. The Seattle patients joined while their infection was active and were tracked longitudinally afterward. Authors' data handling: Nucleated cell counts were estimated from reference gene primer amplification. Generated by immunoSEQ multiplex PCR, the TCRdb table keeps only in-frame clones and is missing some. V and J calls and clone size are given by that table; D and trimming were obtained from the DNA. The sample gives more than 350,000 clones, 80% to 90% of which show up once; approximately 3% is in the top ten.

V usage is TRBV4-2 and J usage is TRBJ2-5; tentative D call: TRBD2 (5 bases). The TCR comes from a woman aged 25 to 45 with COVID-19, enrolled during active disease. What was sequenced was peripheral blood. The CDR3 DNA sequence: TGTGCCAGCAGCCAAGAGGATACTAGGTTCCAAGAGACCCAGTACTTC. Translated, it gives CASSQEDTRFQETQYF.